A single sample gave rise to the 5 T cell receptor beta chains below, sequenced in a study of cytomegalovirus exposure and HLA in healthy donors. Researchers ran the PCR with 60 Vbeta and 13 Jbeta primers. Measured with immunoSEQ multiplex PCR; TCRdb has only the in-frame clones, and not every one. This sample has about 57,000 clones, with over 60% found just once. Specimen: PBMCs. Every receptor here comes from a woman in her fifties or sixties in good health and CMV-seronegative.

The CDR3, as DNA: TGTGCCAGCGGTATCAGTTTCCGCTCAGGAGGAGCTTTCTTT. Protein sequence: CASGISFRSGGAFF. V and J are TRBV28 and TRBJ1-1; D uncertain. The CDR3 has 14 residues. CDR1 is MDHEN, CDR2 SYDVKM, per germline. V was trimmed by 8 bases and J by 10 bases, leaving 23 bases between them.

The chain uses TRBV5-1 and TRBJ2-5, with 13 bases lining up with TRBD2. V gave up 4 bases and J gave up 5 bases; unmatched junction bases: 8. The CDR3 totals 16 residues. Germline V gene lookup returns CDR1 SGHRS and CDR2 YFSETQ. CDR3: CASSPRTSGSLETQYF. CDR3 bases: TGCGCCAGCAGCCCCCGGACTAGCGGGAGTCTGGAGACCCAGTACTTC.

The genes are TRBV19 and TRBJ1-4; D remains unclear. In germline, CDR1 is LNHDA, CDR2 SQIVND (reference sequence). The CDR3 totals 15 residues. Trimming left V 4 bases short and J 8 bases short, with 17 bases between. CDR3 sequence: CASSTLTSGREKLFF. CDR3 DNA: TGTGCCAGTAGTACCTTGACATCAGGCCGGGAAAAACTGTTTTTT.

The rearrangement uses TRBV10-3 and TRBJ1-4; D is perhaps TRBD1 (6 bases). V was shortened by 4 bases and J by 7 bases, with 16 bases between the two germline ends. CDR1 and CDR2 (germline): ENHRY, SYGVKD. The CDR3 contains 15 residues. The CDR3 DNA reads as TGTGCCATCAGTGGATCACAGGGAGAGGGTGAAAAACTGTTTTTT. Protein product: CAISGSQGEGEKLFF.

This clone was seen just once. The chain carries TRBV11-1 and TRBJ2-1; 11 bases map to TRBD1. This CDR3 region has 16 residues. Germline V gene lookup returns CDR1 SGHAT and CDR2 FQDESV (reference sequence). J lost 3 bases, V lost 1 base, and 2 bases had no gene match. CDR3 nucleotide sequence: TGTGCCAGCAGCTTAGTCGGGACAGGGGGCTACAATGAGCAGTTCTTC. Its translation is CASSLVGTGGYNEQFF.